This T cell receptor (beta chain) was sequenced during a study of blood T cell repertoires in COVID-19. Recruited during active infection, patients (from Seattle) were subsequently followed longitudinally. In the original analysis: Amplification from reference gene primers served as the basis for estimated nucleated cell counts. TCRdb's table, derived via immunoSEQ multiplex PCR, lists solely in-frame clones and lacks some. Clone size and V and J calls were adopted from that table, with D and trimming inferred from the DNA. The data show over 400,000 clones, around 90% seen once. Deletions cut 0 bases from V and 1 base from J, with 10 bases between. CDR1 is WNHNN, CDR2 SYGVQD, per germline (reference sequence). This CDR3 is 16 amino acids long.

V and J are TRBV10-1 and TRBJ1-3; the D gene is possibly TRBD1 (5 bases). The sequence was collected from a woman between 45 and 65 years old with COVID-19, enrolled during active disease. Sequencing was carried out using peripheral blood. The CDR3 loop is CASSESTAGSGNTIYF. The CDR3 DNA reads TGCGCCAGCAGTGAGTCGACTGCAGGGTCTGGAAACACCATATATTTT.